The clone carrying this T cell receptor (beta chain) turned up a few times. Its antigen remains unidentified. Trimming removed 4 bases from V and 0 bases from J, with 12 bases in between. This CDR3 is built from 15 residues. Germline V lookup: CDR1 LGHDT, CDR2 YNNKEL (reference sequence). These data originate in a study of blood T cells in healthy people across ages. Study observations and caveats: CMV status of donors was not determined, possibly confounding expanded clonotype changes. Older individuals had lower TCR beta diversity per million T cells (the decline was roughly linear). With naive T cell percentage, TCR beta diversity showed a strong correlation.

A second roughly 7 to 11 cycle PCR used barcoded and J-beta primers. TCRdb re-called the 5' RACE reads through MiXCR, storing one row per CDR3 protein. The repertoire includes around 990,000 distinct CDR3 sequences, less than 25% of them detected once, and 0.75% sits in the top ten. These sequences were also reported in another study, on T cells of mothers and their children. That investigation notes: Related mother and child pairs showed slightly greater overlap (not significant) than unrelated pairs did.

V usage is TRBV3-1 and J usage is TRBJ2-5; perhaps TRBD2 as D (6 bases). The sequenced sample was blood. The sequence was obtained from a girl aged 2 to 9 in good health. The CDR3 spells CASSRPGRYQETQYF. CDR3 nucleotides: TGTGCCAGCAGCCGCCCGGGGAGGTACCAAGAGACCCAGTACTTC.